The 30 T cell receptor beta chains listed next were all sequenced from one sample in a study of glioma-infiltrating T cells. Using RNA template, CDR3s of TCR alpha and beta were amplified with iRepertoire arm-PCR. MiXCR, run by TCRdb on the multiplex PCR reads, gives a single entry per CDR3 protein. The table includes a few hundred thousand distinct CDR3 sequences, less than 50% detected once. The sequenced sample consisted of glioma tissue, nonneoplastic brain tissue, or PBMCs (not recorded which). Receptor source: a human donor with low-grade glioma or glioblastoma, undergoing nonglioma brain surgery, or in good health (not recorded which).

The chain combines TRBV12-3 or TRBV12-4 with TRBJ1-1; the D is unclear. This CDR3 contains 15 residues. V dropped 6 bases and J dropped 1 base, with 15 bases sitting between them. DNA of the CDR3: TGTGCCAGCAGCCACTACCAAACAGAGAACACTGAAGCTTTCTTT. Its translation is CASSHYQTENTEAFF.

This clonotype was detected once. This may arise from a read error, as a much more abundant clone is one base away. The chain is built from TRBV6-1 and TRBJ2-3; 7 positions match TRBD2. The length of the CDR3 is 15 residues. CDR1 and CDR2 from the germline V gene are MNHNS and SASEGT. V shed 8 bases and J 6 bases; nucleotides not matched to a gene: 14. The CDR3: CASLLGEGSTDTQYF. The DNA of the CDR3 is TGTGCCAGCCTCTTAGGGGAGGGGTCGACGGATACGCAGTATTTT.

The chain combines TRBV28 with TRBJ2-7; 11 bases align to TRBD1. Germline-derived CDR1 and CDR2 are MDHEN and SYDVKM. The CDR3 covers 16 residues. J was trimmed by 4 bases and V by 3 bases; bases with no gene match: 8. CDR3 loop: CASSFLDRGHPYEQYF. The CDR3 bases are TGTGCCAGCAGTTTCCTGGACAGGGGGCATCCGTACGAGCAGTACTTC.

The chain combines TRBV6-2 or TRBV6-3 with TRBJ1-4; the match to TRBD1 covers 7 bases. Trimming took 2 bases from V and 5 from J; bases not matched to a gene: 5. The CDR3 covers 15 residues. Germline V gene lookup returns CDR1 MNHEY and CDR2 SVGEGT. CDR3 bases: TGTGCCAGCAGTTACCGGGACAGCGGAAATGAAAAACTGTTTTTT. It is translated as CASSYRDSGNEKLFF.

This clonotype was observed a single time. Here the CDR3 DNA reads TGCGCCAGCAGCGTTAGGGGCCGCAGGTGCCCAATGAACACTGAAGCTTTCTTT. Amino acids: CASSVRGRRCPMNTEAFF. This chain links TRBV4-1 with TRBJ1-1, with D possibly matching TRBD1 (5 bases). The CDR3 contains 18 residues. V was clipped by 5 bases and J by 0 bases, with 22 bases between them. CDR1 is MGHRA and CDR2 is YSYEKL in the germline V gene.

The gene calls are TRBV7-2 and TRBJ1-3; D is perhaps TRBD1 (6 bases). CDR1 and CDR2 (germline): SGHTA, FQGNSA. With 2 bases removed from V and 1 base from J, the gap between germline ends came to 12 bases. This CDR3 contains 16 residues. CDR3 residues: CASSLSAQGSGNTIYF. The CDR3 bases are TGTGCCAGCAGCTTAAGCGCCCAGGGGTCTGGAAACACCATATATTTT. The variable domain in full, completed from reference TRBV7-2 and TRBJ1-3, reads GAGVSQSPSNKVTEKGKDVELRCDPISGHTALYWYRQSLGQGLEFLIYFQGNSAPDKSGLPSDRFSAERTGGSVSTLTIQRTQQEDSAVYLCASSLSAQGSGNTIYFGEGSWLTVV.

This chain connects TRBV20-1 to TRBJ2-3; no firm D call. Trimming took 6 bases from V and 4 from J, leaving 17 bases between them. The CDR3 covers 14 residues. Germline CDR1 reads DFQATT; CDR2 reads SNEGSKA (reference sequence). Here the CDR3 reads CSARASSRADTQYF. DNA of the CDR3: TGCAGTGCCCGGGCGTCTAGTAGGGCAGATACGCAGTATTTT.

At least ten counts were recorded for this clonotype. This chain joins TRBV27 and TRBJ2-7; 7 nucleotides agree with TRBD1. The CDR3 has 12 amino acids. Losses at the gene ends were 6 bases for V and 2 bases for J; bases not matched to a gene: 1. Germline V gene sequence: CDR1 MNHEY, CDR2 SMNVEV (reference sequence). CDR3 sequence: CASRDRTYEQYF. CDR3 DNA: TGTGCCAGCAGGGACAGGACCTACGAGCAGTACTTC.

The chain combines TRBV6-1 with TRBJ2-6, with TRBD2 matching over 10 bases. CDR1 is MNHNS and CDR2 is SASEGT in the germline V gene. The CDR3 loop spans 19 amino acids. The V gene end was trimmed by 8 bases and the J gene end by 1 base; junction bases not matched to a gene: 14. CDR3 nucleotide sequence: TGTGCCAGCCGTCTATTAGCGGGGGGTTTCACTTCTGGGGCCAACGTCCTGACTTTC. Its translation is CASRLLAGGFTSGANVLTF.

This clonotype came up a few times. The genes are TRBV20-1 and TRBJ2-7; 11 nucleotides match TRBD2. Per germline, CDR1 DFQATT and CDR2 SNEGSKA (reference sequence). Losses at the gene ends were 0 bases for V and 0 bases for J; bases not matched to a gene: 7. The CDR3 extends over 17 amino acids. The CDR3 nucleotides read TGCAGTGCTAGAGATATCTTGGGACTAGCGGTCTCCTACGAGCAGTACTTC. It is translated as CSARDILGLAVSYEQYF.

On this clonotype itself: A much larger clone lies a single base off, so this may be a read error. The conserved final phenylalanine or tryptophan is absent from the CDR3, which likely points to a read error. This chain links TRBV20-1 with TRBJ2-3; D remains ambiguous. The germline CDR1 and CDR2 sequences are DFQATT and SNEGSKA (reference sequence). This CDR3 spans 12 amino acids. Trimming removed 3 bases at V and 1 base at J, with 5 bases between. This CDR3 reads CSASGGTDTQYL. The CDR3 nucleotides read TGCAGTGCTAGCGGCGGCACAGATACGCAGTATTTG.

A word on this clonotype: A read error may be the cause here, since a much bigger clone is one base away. The chain uses TRBV27 and TRBJ2-1; 8 bases align to TRBD2. The CDR3 has 15 amino acids. The J segment lost 5 bases and the V segment lost 3 bases, leaving 6 bases of the junction unmatched. CDR1 is MNHEY and CDR2 is SMNVEV in the germline V gene (reference sequence). CDR3 bases: TGTGCCAGCAGTTTGCAGACTAGCGCCCACAATGAGCAGTTCTTC. Its translation is CASSLQTSAHNEQFF.

The chain is built from TRBV3-1 and TRBJ2-7; D call uncertain. Germline V gene sequence: CDR1 LGHDT, CDR2 YNNKEL (reference sequence). V was trimmed by 5 bases and J by 1 base, leaving 12 bases between them. This CDR3 is built from 14 residues. The chain's CDR3 is CASSVALQSYEQYF. The DNA for the CDR3 is TGTGCCAGCAGCGTAGCTCTCCAATCCTACGAGCAGTACTTC.

The sample holds many counts of this clonotype. The rearrangement uses TRBV15 and TRBJ2-3, with D unresolved. Per germline, CDR1 LNHNV and CDR2 YYDKDF (reference sequence). V lost 5 bases and J lost 0, with 6 bases in between. CDR3 length: 13 residues. The CDR3 is CATSGESTDTQYF. The CDR3, as DNA: TGTGCCACCAGCGGCGAGAGCACAGATACGCAGTATTTT.

This clonotype was seen many times. V is TRBV4-2 and J is TRBJ2-3; possible D gene TRBD1, 5 bases. The CDR3 contains 18 residues. V was clipped by 5 bases and J by 2 bases, with 23 bases between them. CDR1 is LGHNA, CDR2 YNFKEQ, per germline. This chain's CDR3 is CASSSRLVRGHSTDTQYF. CDR3 nucleotides: TGTGCCAGCAGCTCACGCCTGGTTCGAGGACATTCCACAGATACGCAGTATTTT.

This clonotype was recorded at least ten times. J is TRBJ2-7 and V is TRBV27; 7 bases fit TRBD1. V was clipped by 2 bases and J by 5 bases; unmatched bases: 6. The length of the CDR3 is 14 residues. Germline CDR1 MNHEY, CDR2 SMNVEV (reference sequence). CDR3 bases: TGTGCCAGCAGTTTAATGGACAGGACCGACGAGCAGTACTTC. Residues: CASSLMDRTDEQYF.

This chain joins TRBV6-2 or TRBV6-3 and TRBJ2-3; D gene ambiguous. Germline assignment: CDR1 MNHEY and CDR2 SVGEGT. The CDR3 extends over 15 amino acids. V was clipped by 4 bases and J by 2 bases, with 13 bases between them. CDR3 sequence: CASSSLGQFTDTQYF. The CDR3 nucleotides read TGTGCCAGCAGTTCCCTCGGGCAATTCACAGATACGCAGTATTTT.

This clonotype was seen many times. The genes are TRBV7-2 and TRBJ2-5; D not resolved. The CDR3 spans 13 residues. Trimming removed 3 bases at V and 2 bases at J, with 7 bases between. CDR1 is SGHTA and CDR2 is FQGNSA in the germline V gene. The CDR3: CASSFWRQETQYF. The CDR3 DNA reads TGTGCCAGCAGCTTCTGGCGGCAAGAGACCCAGTACTTC.

On this clonotype: A read error may be the cause here, since a much bigger clone is one base away. CDR3 in DNA: TGTGCCAGCAAATGGGGCCTCGGGACTGCCCAGGCCTACGAGCAGTACTTC. Translation: CASKWGLGTAQAYEQYF. The rearrangement links TRBV6-2 or TRBV6-3 to TRBJ2-7; tentative D call: TRBD2 (6 bases). V was shortened by 7 bases and J by 2 bases, with 24 bases between the two germline ends. CDR1 is MNHEY and CDR2 is SVGEGT in the germline V gene. The CDR3 length is 17 residues.

The V call is TRBV20-1, the J call TRBJ1-5, with TRBD1 identical over 9 bases. The CDR3 contains 13 residues. Germline CDR1 is DFQATT and CDR2 is SNEGSKA (reference sequence). The V and J ends lost 3 bases and 4 bases, in that order; junction bases with no gene match: 1. The CDR3 loop reads CSARTGGNQPQHF. The CDR3 nucleotides read TGCAGTGCTAGGACAGGGGGTAATCAGCCCCAGCATTTT.

This clonotype has just one count. This rearrangement joins TRBV3-1 to TRBJ2-5, with 12 bases aligning to TRBD1. The tail of the sequence fits TRBJ2-1 better, so the J call may be wrong. Germline CDR1 LGHDT, CDR2 YNNKEL (reference sequence). The CDR3 contains 15 residues. CDR3: CASSPRGQGANEQFF. For the CDR3, the DNA is TGTGCCAGCAGCCCTAGGGGACAGGGGGCCAATGAGCAGTTCTTC.

This clonotype was counted ten times or more. V gene TRBV7-2 combines with J gene TRBJ2-7, with TRBD1 matching over 9 bases. Losses at the gene ends were 2 bases for V and 6 bases for J; bases not matched to a gene: 8. Germline V CDR1 and CDR2: SGHTA, FQGNSA. The CDR3 has 15 residues. CDR3: CASSLLGQGRTEQYF. The CDR3 nucleotides read TGTGCCAGCAGCTTACTGGGACAGGGTCGGACCGAGCAGTACTTC.

Comments on this clonotype: This could be a read error, since a much larger clone is one nucleotide away. The CDR3: CAGSPLAGNTEAFF. DNA for the CDR3: TGTGCCGGCAGCCCCCTGGCGGGGAACACTGAAGCTTTCTTT. The chain joins TRBV27 to TRBJ1-1; D is uncertain. Per the germline V gene, CDR1 is MNHEY and CDR2 is SMNVEV (reference sequence). CDR3 size: 14 residues.

The gene calls are TRBV24-1 and TRBJ1-1; possible D gene TRBD1, 6 bases. Germline CDR1 and CDR2: KGHDR and SFDVKD. The CDR3 totals 19 residues. V was cut by 2 bases and J by 2 bases, with 23 bases left in between. The CDR3 DNA follows: TGTGCCACCAGTGATTCCGCCCAGTCTACAGGGACGTCCAACACTGAAGCTTTCTTT. This gives the protein CATSDSAQSTGTSNTEAFF.

This rearrangement joins TRBV12-3 or TRBV12-4 to TRBJ2-7; either TRBD1 or TRBD2 may supply D (5 bases each). The CDR3 has 14 amino acids. Between the trimmed V and J ends, which lost 5 bases and 2 bases, there was a span of 13 bases. This chain's CDR3 is CASSTGTLTYEQYF. CDR3 bases: TGTGCCAGCAGTACCGGGACCCTGACCTACGAGCAGTACTTC.

The chain joins TRBV28 to TRBJ1-2; D is perhaps TRBD1 (6 bases). The CDR3 extends over 14 amino acids. Trimming left V 2 bases short and J 7 bases short, with 14 bases between. The germline gives CDR1 MDHEN, CDR2 SYDVKM. The CDR3 DNA follows: TGTGCCAGCAGTTTACGGACCGGGGGCGTTGGCTACACCTTC. Protein sequence: CASSLRTGGVGYTF.

The chain uses TRBV7-2 and TRBJ2-7, with D perhaps TRBD1 or TRBD2 (5 bases each). Trimming took 3 bases from V and 6 from J, leaving 12 bases between them. Germline V gene data show CDR1 as SGHTA and CDR2 as FQGNSA. This CDR3 spans 13 amino acids. CDR3 in DNA: TGTGCCAGCAGCTTCAGGGAGAGCCTCGAGCAGTACTTC. Amino acids: CASSFRESLEQYF.

The chain employs TRBV20-1 and TRBJ2-1, with D perhaps TRBD1 or TRBD2 (5 bases each). The CDR3 length is 17 residues. The germline V gene has CDR1 DFQATT and CDR2 SNEGSKA (reference sequence). The V gene lost 3 bases and the J gene lost 3 bases, with 21 bases spanning the gap. The CDR3 region is CSARGHLGTYSYNEQFF. The CDR3 nucleotides read TGCAGTGCTAGGGGTCATCTCGGGACCTATAGCTACAATGAGCAGTTCTTC.

For this clonotype: A clone one base away is much larger, so this may be a read error. The V call is TRBV27, the J call TRBJ2-3, with 8 bases fitting TRBD1. The CDR3 has 14 amino acids. CDR1 and CDR2 from the germline V gene are MNHEY and SMNVEV (reference sequence). CDR3 sequence (DNA): TGTGCCAGCACTTTAAGGGACAGGACAGATACGCAGTATTTT. This codes for CASTLRDRTDTQYF.

The rearrangement uses TRBV7-2 and TRBJ2-5, with unresolved D. Trimming removed 2 bases from V and 5 bases from J, with 12 bases in between. The CDR3 has 14 residues. The germline V gene has CDR1 SGHTA and CDR2 FQGNSA. CDR3 protein: CASSLSIEWETQYF. CDR3 bases: TGTGCCAGCAGCTTAAGTATTGAGTGGGAGACCCAGTACTTC.